The 20 T cell receptor beta chains listed next were all sequenced from one sample in a study of identical twins. TCRdb itself ran the 5' RACE reads through MiXCR, one entry per CDR3 protein. Here the sample spans about 690,000 distinct CDR3 sequences, 5.5% to 6.5% being singletons. The sample consisted of naive T cells sorted from blood. All receptors derive from a man aged 18 to 30 in good health.

This clonotype was detected many times. The chain combines TRBV24-1 with TRBJ2-3, with D perhaps matching TRBD1 (6 bases). V lost 4 bases to trimming and J lost 2 bases, with 12 bases between them. Germline V gives CDR1 KGHDR, CDR2 SFDVKD. There are 15 residues in the CDR3. Here the CDR3 DNA reads TGTGCCACCAGTGAGCGGACAGTATACACAGATACGCAGTATTTT. Translating gives CATSERTVYTDTQYF.

This clonotype was seen repeatedly, ten times or more. This rearrangement joins TRBV7-7 to TRBJ2-5; D might be TRBD1 or TRBD2, each matching 5 bases. V shed 5 bases and J shed 4 bases, with 14 bases lying between them. Germline CDR1 SSHAT, CDR2 FNYEAQ (reference sequence). The CDR3 runs to 14 residues. CDR3 DNA: TGTGCCAGCAGCCACCAATCAGGGAGAGAGACCCAGTACTTC. Translation gives CASSHQSGRETQYF.

In this sample, this clonotype turned up many times. The chain recombines TRBV29-1 with TRBJ2-1; 9 bases agree with TRBD2. The trim removed 8 bases at V and 15 bases at J, leaving 14 bases unmatched. This CDR3 spans 12 amino acids. CDR1 and CDR2 from the germline V gene are SQVTM and ANQGSEA. The CDR3 reads CSFRGGRGRPFF. The CDR3 DNA sequence: TGCAGCTTCAGGGGCGGGAGGGGAAGGCCGTTCTTC.

This clonotype appeared a few times. The chain employs TRBV7-2 and TRBJ2-5; D possibly corresponds to TRBD1 (6 bases). The V and J ends lost 5 bases and 5 bases respectively, with 21 bases between them. Germline V lookup: CDR1 SGHTA, CDR2 FQGNSA. CDR3 length: 16 amino acids. The CDR3 loop reads CASSPLDRTTSETQYF. The CDR3 DNA sequence: TGTGCCAGCAGCCCTCTCGACAGGACGACTTCGGAGACCCAGTACTTC.

This clonotype was recorded a few times. J is TRBJ2-7 and V is TRBV6-2 or TRBV6-3, with TRBD2 matching 11 bases. V shed 6 bases and J 4 bases; nucleotides not matched to a gene: 5. In germline, CDR1 is MNHEY, CDR2 SVGEGT. This CDR3 comprises 14 residues. CDR3 coding DNA: TGTGCCAGCAGAGCTAGCGGGGGGCGATACGAGCAGTACTTC. Translated: CASRASGGRYEQYF.

This clonotype was detected only a few times. This sequence joins TRBV5-1 and TRBJ2-3; 10 positions agree with TRBD2. The trim removed 0 bases at V and 6 bases at J, leaving 7 bases unmatched. The length of the CDR3 is 16 residues. CDR1 is SGHRS, CDR2 YFSETQ, per germline. In nucleotides, the CDR3 is TGCGCCAGCAGCTTGGATCTAGCGGGAGTCGTGGATACGCAGTATTTT. Protein: CASSLDLAGVVDTQYF.

There are many counts of this clonotype. This chain uses TRBV6-5 with TRBJ2-4; D remains ambiguous. V was pared by 3 bases and J by 5 bases, with 2 bases between. The CDR3 runs 11 residues. The V gene's germline CDR1 is MNHEY and CDR2 SVGAGI. The CDR3 region is CASSYENIQYF. The CDR3 nucleotides are TGTGCCAGCAGTTATGAAAACATTCAGTACTTC.

This clonotype was observed a handful of times. V is TRBV5-6 and J is TRBJ1-6; D is uncertain. Germline CDR1 reads SGHDT; CDR2 reads YYEEEE. The CDR3 consists of 12 residues. The V and J ends lost 1 base and 9 bases respectively, with 5 bases between them. For the CDR3, the DNA is TGTGCCAGCAGCTTGTGGATTTCACCCCTCCACTTT. Amino acid sequence: CASSLWISPLHF. The variable domain in full, with the rest retrieved from reference TRBV5-6 and TRBJ1-6, is DAGVTQSPTHLIKTRGQQVTLRCSPKSGHDTVSWYQQALGQGPQFIFQYYEEEERQRGNFPDRFSGHQFPNYSSELNVNALLLGDSALYLCASSLWISPLHFGNGTRLTVT.

The V and J genes are TRBV4-2 and TRBJ2-5; D is possibly TRBD2 (5 bases). V lost 2 bases and J 3 bases, leaving 25 bases between the germline ends. The CDR3 spans 19 residues. CDR1 is LGHNA, CDR2 YNFKEQ, per germline. CDR3 amino acids: CASSQNLGKDGGLEETQYF. In DNA, the CDR3 is TGTGCCAGCAGCCAAAACCTGGGGAAGGACGGCGGGTTGGAAGAGACCCAGTACTTC.

This clonotype was counted many times. This rearrangement joins TRBV12-3 or TRBV12-4 to TRBJ2-3, with a possible D match to TRBD1 (5 bases). V was cut by 11 bases and J by 2 bases, with 14 bases left in between. The CDR3 runs to 13 residues. CDR3 sequence: CALRLRDTDTQYF. In DNA form, the CDR3 reads TGTGCCTTGCGCCTCAGGGACACAGATACGCAGTATTTT.

This clonotype was detected only a few times. The chain combines TRBV5-1 with TRBJ1-4; TRBD1 matches 7 bases. The V segment lost 4 bases and the J segment 8 bases; nucleotides outside the gene matches: 11. The germline V gene encodes CDR1 SGHRS and CDR2 YFSETQ. This CDR3 is built from 15 residues. The DNA for the CDR3 is TGCGCCAGCAGCAGCGACAGGGCGAGCACGGAAAAACTGTTTTTT. It specifies CASSSDRASTEKLFF.

In its sample, this clonotype was seen a few times. V usage is TRBV19 and J usage is TRBJ2-1, with 9 positions matching TRBD2. Trimming cost V 0 bases and J 10 bases; bases outside gene matches: 13. Per the germline V gene, CDR1 is LNHDA and CDR2 is SQIVND (reference sequence). The CDR3 contains 17 residues. The CDR3 DNA reads as TGTGCCAGTAGTATAGATCTCGCTAGCGGGATCAACGGGGAGCAGTTCTTC. It yields the protein CASSIDLASGINGEQFF.

The sample holds many counts of this clonotype. This chain joins TRBV4-2 and TRBJ2-2, with TRBD2 matching over 7 bases. V lost 7 bases and J lost 6; bases outside the gene matches: 11. Germline V CDR1 and CDR2: LGHNA, YNFKEQ. CDR3 size: 15 residues. The CDR3 DNA reads TGTGCCAGCAACCACGATAGCGGGTCGGCCGGGGAGCTGTTTTTT. This encodes CASNHDSGSAGELFF.

The table lists this clonotype with a few counts. V usage is TRBV18 and J usage is TRBJ2-7, with D hard to call. V dropped 3 bases and J dropped 7 bases, with 13 bases sitting between them. CDR3 length equals 13 residues. Germline V gene data show CDR1 as KGHSH and CDR2 as LQKENI. The CDR3: CASSPTDNMEQYF. For the CDR3, the DNA is TGTGCCAGCTCACCGACGGATAACATGGAGCAGTACTTC.

Only a few counts were recorded for this clonotype. The V and J genes are TRBV7-2 and TRBJ1-4, with 9 bases aligning to TRBD1. Germline values: CDR1 SGHTA, CDR2 FQGNSA. The CDR3 has 16 residues. V dropped 3 bases and J dropped 6; count of bases not matched to a gene: 8. The CDR3 sequence: CASSFGGTGPYEKLFF. The CDR3 bases are TGTGCCAGCAGCTTTGGGGGGACAGGGCCTTATGAAAAACTGTTTTTT.

The chain links TRBV10-3 to TRBJ1-4, with a weak D call TRBD1 (5 bases). The germline V and J ends were trimmed by 6 bases and 0 bases, with 8 bases remaining between them. CDR3 length equals 14 residues. CDR1 is ENHRY, CDR2 SYGVKD, per germline. The CDR3 DNA reads TGTGCCATCAGGCAGGGAACAACTAATGAAAAACTGTTTTTT. Amino acid sequence: CAIRQGTTNEKLFF.

The rearrangement uses TRBV15 and TRBJ1-5, with D possibly being TRBD1 (6 bases). The CDR3 runs to 17 residues. CDR1 is LNHNV and CDR2 is YYDKDF in the germline V gene (reference sequence). Trimming removed 1 base at V and 2 bases at J, with 15 bases between. The CDR3 DNA reads TGTGCCACCAGCAGAGGTACAGGGAAAAAAGGCAATCAGCCCCAGCATTTT. As protein: CATSRGTGKKGNQPQHF.

This clonotype was counted at least ten times. The chain is built from TRBV6-2 or TRBV6-3 and TRBJ1-1; D gene uncertain. The germline V gene has CDR1 MNHEY and CDR2 SVGEGT. V lost 0 bases, J lost 11 bases, and 13 bases lay in between. The CDR3 contains 13 residues. This CDR3 is CASSYSELGGAFF. DNA for the CDR3: TGTGCCAGCAGTTACTCCGAACTGGGAGGGGCTTTCTTT.

At least ten counts were recorded for this clonotype. The chain employs TRBV29-1 and TRBJ2-3, with D possibly being TRBD2 (6 bases). The CDR3 covers 14 residues. V was shortened by 4 bases and J by 0 bases, with 11 bases between the two germline ends. Per the germline V gene, CDR1 is SQVTM and CDR2 is ANQGSEA. The CDR3: CSVAPSASTDTQYF. The CDR3 DNA is TGCAGCGTTGCGCCTAGCGCTAGCACAGATACGCAGTATTTT.

The V call is TRBV28, the J call TRBJ2-5; 9 positions match TRBD1. The CDR3 extends over 14 amino acids. The ends lost 8 bases at V and 7 bases at J; junction bases unmatched: 11. Looked up from germline, CDR1 is MDHEN and CDR2 is SYDVKM. CDR3 loop: CASAGTGTSATQYF. As DNA, the CDR3 is TGTGCCAGCGCCGGGACAGGGACCTCGGCGACCCAGTACTTC.